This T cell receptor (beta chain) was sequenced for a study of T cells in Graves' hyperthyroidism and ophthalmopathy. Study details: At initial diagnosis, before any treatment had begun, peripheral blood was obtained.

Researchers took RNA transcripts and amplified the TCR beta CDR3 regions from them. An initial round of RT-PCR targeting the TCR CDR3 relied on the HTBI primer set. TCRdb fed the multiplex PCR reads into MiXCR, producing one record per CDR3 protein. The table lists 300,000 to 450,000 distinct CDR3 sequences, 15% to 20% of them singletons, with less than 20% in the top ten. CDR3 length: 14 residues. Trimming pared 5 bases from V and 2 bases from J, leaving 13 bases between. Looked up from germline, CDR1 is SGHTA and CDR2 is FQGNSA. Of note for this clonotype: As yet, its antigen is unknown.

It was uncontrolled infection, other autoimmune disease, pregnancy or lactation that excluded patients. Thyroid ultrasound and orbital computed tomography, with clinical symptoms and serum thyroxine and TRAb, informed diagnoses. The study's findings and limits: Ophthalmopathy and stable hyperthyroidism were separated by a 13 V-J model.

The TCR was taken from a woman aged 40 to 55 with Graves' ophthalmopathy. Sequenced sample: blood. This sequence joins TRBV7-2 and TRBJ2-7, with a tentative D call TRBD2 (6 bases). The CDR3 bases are TGTGCCAGCAGCCTACAAGCGGGTACCTACGAGCAGTACTTC. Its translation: CASSLQAGTYEQYF.